Listed here are 7 T cell receptor beta chains from one sample, sequenced in a study of T cell responses to AZD1222 COVID-19 vaccine. Profiled with immunoSEQ multiplex PCR; TCRdb holds only in-frame clones, not every one. The sample yields around 130,000 clones, more than 85% seen once. Sequenced material: peripheral blood, taken 28 days after the second AZD1222 dose. The receptor source for this set is an adult who received the AZD1222 COVID-19 vaccine.

This clone has a single count. CDR3 nucleotides: TGTGCCAGCACCTTCACCCGGGGCCACAATGAGCAGTTCTTC. As protein: CASTFTRGHNEQFF. The V call is TRBV13, the J call TRBJ2-1; tentatively, D is TRBD1 or TRBD2 (5 bases each). The CDR3 is 14 amino acids. V was trimmed by 7 bases and J by 5 bases, leaving 15 bases between them. Germline V gives CDR1 PRHDT, CDR2 FYEKMQ (reference sequence).

The chain recombines TRBV28 with TRBJ2-7; 8 bases align to TRBD2. The CDR3 is 13 residues long. Germline loops: CDR1 MDHEN, CDR2 SYDVKM. With V trimmed by 6 bases and J by 3 bases, 4 bases remained unmatched. CDR3 nucleotide sequence: TGTGCCAGCAGGCCCGGGGGGGGCTACGAGCAGTACTTC. As protein: CASRPGGGYEQYF. The full variable domain, completed using reference TRBV28 and TRBJ2-7, is DVKVTQSSRYLVKRTGEKVFLECVQDMDHENMFWYRQDPGLGLRLIYFSYDVKMKEKGDIPEGYSVSREKKERFSLILESASTNQTSMYLCASRPGGGYEQYFGPGTRLTVT.

CDR3 bases: TGTGCCAGCAGCTTTACCAACACTGAAGCTTTCTTT. Encoded protein: CASSFTNTEAFF. The chain employs TRBV3-1 (or the pseudogene TRBV3-2) and TRBJ1-1; D is unresolved. Germline CDR1 and CDR2: LGHDT and YNNKEL (reference sequence). V was cut by 5 bases and J by 2 bases, with 6 bases left in between. There are 12 residues in the CDR3.

The table lists this clone with a few counts. This chain joins TRBV3-1 (or the pseudogene TRBV3-2) and TRBJ2-1; tentatively, D is TRBD1 (6 bases). The length of the CDR3 is 18 residues. In germline, CDR1 is LGHDT, CDR2 YNNKEL (reference sequence). Trimming cost V 0 bases and J 8 bases, with 23 bases left between them. CDR3 residues: CASSQDLGADVLGDEQFF. CDR3 DNA: TGTGCCAGCAGCCAAGATCTGGGGGCGGACGTACTTGGCGATGAGCAGTTCTTC.

This chain connects TRBV12-5 to TRBJ1-1; D unclear. The CDR3 is 15 residues long. Germline values: CDR1 LGHNT, CDR2 FRNRAP. With 2 bases removed from V and 0 bases from J, the gap between germline ends came to 10 bases. The CDR3: CASGLIGRLNTEAFF. The CDR3 DNA reads as TGTGCTAGTGGTTTGATAGGGCGGTTGAACACTGAAGCTTTCTTT.

For the CDR3, the DNA is TGTGCCAGCAGCAGGGGGGCCCTATTAACCTACGAGCAGTACTTC. Amino acids: CASSRGALLTYEQYF. The V and J genes are TRBV6-5 and TRBJ2-7; TRBD1 might be the D (7 bases). Trimming removed 6 bases at V and 2 bases at J, with 17 bases between. Germline V gives CDR1 MNHEY, CDR2 SVGAGI. This CDR3 has 15 amino acids.

CDR3 DNA sequence: TGTGCCAGCAGTGAGGTGGGCAATCAGCCCCAGCATTTT. Its protein product is CASSEVGNQPQHF. The J gene is TRBJ1-5, the V gene TRBV25-1; D gene unclear. V was trimmed by 3 bases and J by 2 bases, leaving 5 bases between them. CDR3 length: 13 amino acids. Germline CDR1 MGHDK, CDR2 SYGVNS.